A selection of T cell receptor beta chains follows, all from one sample in a study of cytomegalovirus exposure and HLA in healthy donors. Data came from immunoSEQ multiplex PCR; TCRdb stores just in-frame clones and leaves some out. The table records 95,000 to 150,000 clones, around 75% of them present only once. The sequencing sample was made of PBMCs. The receptors were sampled from a young man in good health and CMV-seronegative. The CDR3 runs from the conserved cysteine through the conserved F or W. A D gene is named only where the DNA matches it firmly. Size tells how often a clone was seen (once, few, many) or the class of an expanded clone, and some rows leave it out.

TRBV7-2	NA	TRBJ2-3	TRBD2	TGTGCCAGCAGCTTACAGCTTGGCGGGGGGGCGGATACGCAGTATTTT	CASSLQLGGGADTQYF
TRBV9	few	TRBJ2-1	NA	TGTGCCAGCAGCGTAGCTCGGTTCGGTGCAAGGGGGGGGCGCAATGAGCAGTTCTTC	CASSVARFGARGGRNEQFF
TRBV10-3	NA	TRBJ2-2	TRBD1	TGTGCCATCAGTGAGTCCATGAGACAGGGCTCCGGGGAGCTGTTTTTT	CAISESMRQGSGELFF
TRBV28	few	TRBJ2-1	TRBD2	TGTGCCAGCAGTTTCCTATCGGGGACTACTGAGCAGTTCTTC	CASSFLSGTTEQFF
TRBV19	NA	TRBJ2-7	TRBD2	TGTGCCAGTAGTATGGGCGCGGGGGACGCCTACGAGCAGTACTTC	CASSMGAGDAYEQYF
TRBV19	NA	TRBJ2-1	TRBD2	TGTGCCAGTAGTATAGACTTAACTAGCGGGGGGGCCTTTGAGCAGTTCTTC	CASSIDLTSGGAFEQFF
TRBV5-1	few	TRBJ2-5	TRBD2	TGCGCCAGCAGCGGAGGGACTAGCGGACAAGAGACCCAGTACTTC	CASSGGTSGQETQYF
TRBV5-6	NA	TRBJ2-7	NA	TGTGCCAGCAGCCGGCAGGGAAGGAGCTACGAGCAGTACTTC	CASSRQGRSYEQYF
TRBV28	NA	TRBJ2-7	NA	TGTGCCAGCAGTTCCGACTGGTACGAGCAGTACTTC	CASSSDWYEQYF
TRBV6-1	NA	TRBJ2-5	TRBD1	TGTGCCAGCAGCCAGGGGGCTAGGGGAGAGACCCAGTACTTC	CASSQGARGETQYF
TRBV10-1	NA	TRBJ2-2	NA	TGCGCCAGCAGTGAGGCGACAGAGCTTAACGGGGAGCTGTTTTTT	CASSEATELNGELFF
TRBV7-9	NA	TRBJ2-1	TRBD1	TGTGCCAGCAGCTTCGGACAGGGGAAGTACAATGAGCAGTTCTTC	CASSFGQGKYNEQFF
TRBV19	few	TRBJ1-6	NA	TGTGCCAGTAGTACCCCACCGTTGGGGAGCAATAATTCACCCCTCCACTTT	CASSTPPLGSNNSPLHF
TRBV6-1	NA	TRBJ2-7	NA	TGTGCCAGCAGTGACGGGACACCCTTCTACGAGCAGTACTTC	CASSDGTPFYEQYF
TRBV9	NA	TRBJ2-6	NA	TGTGCCAGCAGCGTATCCCGAAGCTCTGGGGCCAACGGCCTGACTTTC	CASSVSRSSGANGLTF
TRBV29-1	NA	TRBJ1-2	NA	TGCAGCGTTGAAGATCTCGCAGGGTTAACTGGTGGCTACACCTTC	CSVEDLAGLTGGYTF
TRBV10-3	NA	TRBJ1-1	NA	TGTGCCATCAGTGACCCAACCGGGGGGCAGGGAGGTGAAGCTTTCTTT	CAISDPTGGQGGEAFF
TRBV6-5	NA	TRBJ1-1	TRBD1	TGTGCCAGCAGTTCCGACAGGGGTCGGGCTGAAGCTTTCTTT	CASSSDRGRAEAFF
TRBV7-2	NA	TRBJ1-2	TRBD1	TGTGCCAGCAGCTTAGAAGCCGCAGGGGGCCATGGCTACACCTTC	CASSLEAAGGHGYTF
TRBV7-9	NA	TRBJ1-5	NA	TGTGCCAGCAGCCGCGCTTCGGGCGGGAGCAATCAGCCCCAGCATTTT	CASSRASGGSNQPQHF
TRBV19	NA	TRBJ2-7	TRBD1	TGTGCCAGTAGTGACGGACAGGGGGCCTACGAGCAGTACTTC	CASSDGQGAYEQYF
TRBV5-1	NA	TRBJ2-6	TRBD1	TGCGCCAGCAGCTCCCGACAGGGGCTTCCTGGGGCCAACGTCCTGACTTTC	CASSSRQGLPGANVLTF
TRBV2	NA	TRBJ2-1	TRBD2	TGTGCCAGCAGTTCGCGGAGCGGGGGATTCTACAATGAGCAGTTCTTC	CASSSRSGGFYNEQFF
TRBV7-9	NA	TRBJ2-5	NA	TGTGCCAGCAGCTTAGGGGGACTGGGCAGCGAGACCCAGTACTTC	CASSLGGLGSETQYF
TRBV27	NA	TRBJ2-3	TRBD1	TGTGCCAGCAGCCAGGGGGATCACGCAGATACGCAGTATTTT	CASSQGDHADTQYF
TRBV14	NA	TRBJ2-5	TRBD2	TGTGCCAGCAGCCCTAGCGGGGGGGCCTTTGAGACCCAGTACTTC	CASSPSGGAFETQYF
TRBV5-1	NA	TRBJ2-5	TRBD2	TGCGCCAGCAGCACACAGCGGGGGGGAGAAGAGACCCAGTACTTC	CASSTQRGGEETQYF
TRBV6-1	NA	TRBJ1-4	NA	TGTGCCAGCAGGAGAGGGAATGAAAAACTGTTTTTT	CASRRGNEKLFF
TRBV11-2	NA	TRBJ1-1	TRBD1	TGTGCCAGCAGCTGGCCCCAGGGGGCCGGCACTGAAGCTTTCTTT	CASSWPQGAGTEAFF
TRBV5-5	NA	TRBJ1-6	NA	TGTGCCAGCAGCCTCTTGGGGGCGAGCTCCTATAATTCACCCCTCCACTTT	CASSLLGASSYNSPLHF
TRBV5-4	few	TRBJ1-1	NA	TGTGCCAGCAGGTTAAACACTGAAGCTTTCTTT	CASRLNTEAFF
TRBV9	once	TRBJ1-2	NA	TGTGCCAGCAGCGTAGAACAGGGCGCTAACTATGGCTACACCTTC	CASSVEQGANYGYTF
TRBV19	NA	TRBJ2-1	TRBD2	TGTGCCAGTAGTATAGTGGGACTAGCGGGGGTCGAGGGGAATGAGCAGTTCTTC	CASSIVGLAGVEGNEQFF
TRBV28	NA	TRBJ1-2	TRBD1	TGTGCCAGCAGTCCACAGGGGGTTCCTAACTATGGCTACACCTTC	CASSPQGVPNYGYTF
TRBV2	few	TRBJ2-6	NA	TGTGCCAGCAACGAGGGGGTCCCTGGGGCCAACGTCCTGACTTTC	CASNEGVPGANVLTF
TRBV6-5	NA	TRBJ1-6	NA	TGTGCCATCGCACGGGAGTTCAATAATTCACCCCTCCACTTT	CAIAREFNNSPLHF
TRBV11-2	NA	TRBJ2-7	NA	TGTGCCAGCATCGTCTGGTCAGGGGCGGACTCCTACGAGCAGTACTTC	CASIVWSGADSYEQYF